The 14 T cell receptor beta chains presented below share a single source sample, sequenced in a study of T cell responses to AZD1222 COVID-19 vaccine. Assay: immunoSEQ multiplex PCR; the TCRdb copy retains only in-frame clones and omits some. This table has about 140,000 clones, 92% appearing once. The material was peripheral blood, obtained on day 0 of AZD1222 vaccination. Receptor source: an adult in good health.

The genes are TRBV4-3 and TRBJ1-4, with D possibly being TRBD1 (6 bases). CDR1 and CDR2 from the germline V gene are LGHNA and YSLEER. V was trimmed by 0 bases and J by 14 bases, leaving 13 bases between them. CDR3 size: 13 residues. The CDR3, as DNA: TGCGCCAGCAGCCAAGAAGATGGGGGGCGGCTGTTTTTT. It encodes CASSQEDGGRLFF.

The chain has TRBV3-1 (or the pseudogene TRBV3-2) and TRBJ1-4; possible D gene TRBD1, 6 bases. The CDR3 is made up of 17 amino acids. The V end was cut by 1 base, the J end by 8 bases, with 20 bases between. CDR1 is LGHDT, CDR2 YNNKEL, per germline (reference sequence). The CDR3 loop is CASSQGSGVGGNEKLFF. The DNA of the CDR3 is TGTGCCAGCAGCCAAGGGTCAGGGGTGGGAGGTAACGAAAAACTGTTTTTT.

J is TRBJ2-5 and V is TRBV11-2; perhaps TRBD2 as D (6 bases). Germline V CDR1 and CDR2: SGHAT, FQNNGV. Trimming removed 0 bases from V and 5 bases from J, with 19 bases in between. The CDR3 extends over 17 amino acids. The CDR3 bases are TGTGCCAGCAGCTTAGATAAGGGGATTGCGGGGCAGGAGACCCAGTACTTC. This gives the protein CASSLDKGIAGQETQYF.

The J gene is TRBJ2-7, the V gene TRBV25-1; D gene uncertain. The CDR3 covers 11 residues. Deletions cut 4 bases from V and 3 bases from J, with 4 bases between. The V gene's germline CDR1 is MGHDK and CDR2 SYGVNS. CDR3 in amino acids: CASSVHYEQYF. CDR3 coding DNA: TGTGCCAGCAGTGTCCACTACGAGCAGTACTTC.

The V and J genes are TRBV28 and TRBJ2-1; TRBD1 matches at 7 bases. Trimming took 6 bases from V and 3 from J; bases not matched to a gene: 8. Per germline, CDR1 MDHEN and CDR2 SYDVKM. The CDR3 covers 15 residues. As DNA, the CDR3 is TGTGCCAGCAGCGGATGGACAGGCCACTACAATGAGCAGTTCTTC. Its protein is CASSGWTGHYNEQFF.

In its sample, this clone was seen once. The chain recombines TRBV4-1 with TRBJ2-5; 13 nucleotides align to TRBD2. The J segment lost 5 bases and the V segment lost 1 base, leaving 7 bases of the junction unmatched. The CDR3 loop spans 17 amino acids. The germline gives CDR1 MGHRA, CDR2 YSYEKL. The CDR3 DNA is TGCGCCAGCAGCCAAGGGGGACTAGCGGGGTCGCGGGAGACCCAGTACTTC. Translated, it gives CASSQGGLAGSRETQYF.

The chain is built from TRBV19 and TRBJ1-5; 7 nucleotides line up with TRBD1. V was clipped by 5 bases and J by 6 bases; unmatched bases: 4. Germline assignment: CDR1 LNHDA and CDR2 SQIVND (reference sequence). The CDR3 has 13 residues. The CDR3 is CASSPRTGQPQHF. DNA of the CDR3: TGTGCCAGTAGTCCCCGGACAGGTCAGCCCCAGCATTTT.

The rearrangement uses TRBV28 and TRBJ2-7, with 11 bases matching TRBD1. J lost 9 bases, V lost 5 bases, and 15 bases had no gene match. Germline-derived CDR1 and CDR2 are MDHEN and SYDVKM. The CDR3 covers 16 residues. As DNA, the CDR3 is TGTGCCAGCAGTCCAGGGGGAGGACAGGGGGCCCTTCTGCAGTACTTC. Translating it yields CASSPGGGQGALLQYF.

This rearrangement joins TRBV7-2 to TRBJ1-1; D is ambiguous. The CDR3 contains 14 residues. Germline assignment: CDR1 SGHTA and CDR2 FQGNSA. Trimming left V 8 bases short and J 2 bases short, with 15 bases between. CDR3 region: CASLPNRRNTEAFF. The CDR3 bases are TGTGCCAGCTTACCGAACAGACGAAACACTGAAGCTTTCTTT.

This chain joins TRBV9 and TRBJ2-7; D might be TRBD1 (5 bases). Trimming removed 4 bases at V and 5 bases at J, with 19 bases between. Germline-derived CDR1 and CDR2 are SGDLS and YYNGEE. The CDR3 runs 15 residues. CDR3 DNA: TGTGCCAGCAGCCCCTCCCGACAGAGGACCCACGAGCAGTACTTC. Translated, it gives CASSPSRQRTHEQYF. The whole variable domain, remainder taken from reference TRBV9 and TRBJ2-7, is DSGVTQTPKHLITATGQRVTLRCSPRSGDLSVYWYQQSLDQGLQFLIQYYNGEERAKGNILERFSAQQFPDLHSELNLSSLELGDSALYFCASSPSRQRTHEQYFGPGTRLTVT.

CDR3 coding DNA: TGTGCCAGCAGTTATGGACTTTTCACAGATACGCAGTATTTT. This gives the protein CASSYGLFTDTQYF. This chain links TRBV6-5 with TRBJ2-3; TRBD2 is a possible D gene (5 bases). The CDR3 sequence is 14 residues long. The V gene lost 3 bases and the J gene lost 2 bases, with 9 bases spanning the gap. The germline gives CDR1 MNHEY, CDR2 SVGAGI.

This rearrangement joins TRBV18 to TRBJ1-1; D may be TRBD1 (6 bases). The CDR3 is 16 residues long. CDR1 and CDR2 from the germline V gene are KGHSH and LQKENI. Trimming removed 3 bases at V and 1 base at J, with 15 bases between. The CDR3 loop reads CASSPSGRGRNTEAFF. As DNA, the CDR3 is TGTGCCAGCTCACCTTCTGGCAGGGGAAGGAACACTGAAGCTTTCTTT.

The V and J genes are TRBV7-2 and TRBJ2-3; either TRBD1 or TRBD2 may fit D (5 bases each). V gave up 5 bases and J gave up 7 bases, with 22 bases separating them. This CDR3 is built from 16 residues. Germline CDR1 and CDR2: SGHTA and FQGNSA. CDR3 nucleotides: TGTGCCAGCAGCCGGATCCGGGGACGACAAGCATATACGCAGTATTTT. Translating it yields CASSRIRGRQAYTQYF.

The V call is TRBV11-2, the J call TRBJ2-5; 9 bases fit TRBD2. CDR1 is SGHAT, CDR2 FQNNGV, per germline. The J segment lost 5 bases and the V segment lost 4 bases, leaving 8 bases of the junction unmatched. The CDR3 is 15 amino acids. This CDR3 is CASSSLAGLGETQYF. CDR3 sequence (DNA): TGTGCCAGCAGCTCCCTAGCGGGGCTGGGGGAGACCCAGTACTTC.